A selection of T cell receptor beta chains follows, all from one sample in a study of T-cell reconstitution after alpha-beta-depleted transplantation in children. From the PCR reads, TCRdb called clonotypes with MiXCR, one entry per CDR3 protein. Here the sample spans about 360,000 distinct CDR3 sequences, 13% being singletons. Here the sequenced sample was PBMCs, taken from the stem cell graft. These receptors all stem from a human donor who donated a stem cell graft to a child with Fanconi anemia. Both conserved end residues are part of each CDR3. D genes are given only for firm matches. Size values are once, few and many counts, or a class for expanded clones, and some rows have none.

j_call clone_size d_call v_call cdr3_aa cdr3_nt
TRBJ2-7 . TRBD1 TRBV30 CAWSGADRGSVGNIYEQYF TGTGCCTGGAGTGGAGCGGACAGGGGAAGTGTCGGAAACATCTACGAGCAGTACTTC
TRBJ2-2 few . TRBV5-4 CASSPDGRTGELFF TGTGCCAGCAGCCCCGATGGGCGAACCGGGGAGCTGTTTTTT
TRBJ1-1 few TRBD1 TRBV7-9 CASSSFMTGSTEAFF TGTGCCAGCAGCTCTTTCATGACAGGGAGCACTGAAGCTTTCTTT
TRBJ2-5 . . TRBV15 CATSRSTVGETQYF TGTGCCACCAGCAGATCGACAGTTGGGGAGACCCAGTACTTC
TRBJ2-3 . . TRBV5-1 CASSLLTGDITDTQYF TGCGCCAGCAGCTTACTGACAGGAGACATCACAGATACGCAGTATTTT
TRBJ2-2 many . TRBV11-2 CASSLDRVAGELFF TGTGCCAGCAGCTTAGACAGGGTTGCCGGGGAGCTGTTTTTT
TRBJ1-6 many . TRBV6-5 CASSSRGGGNSPLHF TGTGCCAGCAGTTCACGCGGGGGCGGTAATTCACCCCTCCACTTT
TRBJ1-3 few . TRBV12-3/TRBV12-4 CASSLQVLSGNTIYF TGTGCCAGCAGTTTACAGGTCCTCTCTGGAAACACCATATATTTT
TRBJ2-7 many . TRBV7-8 CASSLGRGEQYF TGTGCCAGCAGCTTAGGCCGCGGGGAGCAGTACTTC
TRBJ2-1 few TRBD1 TRBV5-1 CASSTGGGKYNEQFF TGCGCCAGCTCCACAGGGGGCGGAAAATACAATGAGCAGTTCTTC
TRBJ1-1 . . TRBV6-1 CASSELRTENTEAFF TGTGCCAGCAGTGAACTTCGAACCGAGAACACTGAAGCTTTCTTT
TRBJ1-4 few . TRBV6-2/TRBV6-3 CASSSGFPVIYF TGTGCCAGCAGTTCAGGATTCCCCGTGATTTATTTT
TRBJ2-3 few TRBD2 TRBV20-1 CSARVFSGGTDTQYF TGCAGTGCTAGAGTTTTTAGCGGGGGCACAGATACGCAGTATTTT
TRBJ2-7 many . TRBV7-2 CASSLFLGYEQYF TGTGCCAGCAGCTTATTTCTGGGATACGAGCAGTACTTC
TRBJ2-3 . TRBD1 TRBV5-4 CASSLSTGSTDTQYF TGTGCCAGCAGCTTGTCGACAGGGAGCACAGATACGCAGTATTTT
TRBJ2-5 . . TRBV4-3 CASSQGSGRETQYF TGCGCCAGCAGCCAAGGTTCAGGTCGGGAGACCCAGTACTTC
TRBJ2-1 many . TRBV7-8 CASSLETGYNEQFF TGTGCCAGCAGCTTAGAGACGGGGTACAATGAGCAGTTCTTC
TRBJ1-5 many . TRBV7-9 CASSPGGSQPQHF TGTGCCAGCAGCCCAGGTGGGAGCCAGCCCCAGCATTTT
TRBJ1-2 few . TRBV12-3/TRBV12-4 CASSPTDHLYGYTF TGTGCCAGCAGTCCGACCGACCACCTCTATGGCTACACCTTC
TRBJ2-1 . . TRBV11-2 CASRLSSGEQFF TGTGCCAGCAGACTTTCATCAGGGGAGCAGTTCTTC
TRBJ2-1 many . TRBV5-1 CASNVGDSYNEQFF TGCGCCAGCAATGTGGGGGACTCCTACAATGAGCAGTTCTTC
TRBJ2-3 . TRBD1 TRBV20-1 CSVDRQGVSTDTQYF TGCAGTGTGGATCGACAGGGGGTGAGCACAGATACGCAGTATTTT
TRBJ2-1 . . TRBV14 CASSQEGGFDEQFF TGTGCCAGCAGCCAAGAGGGGGGATTCGATGAGCAGTTCTTC
TRBJ1-1 . . TRBV27 CASSLFGGAGMNTEAFF TGTGCCAGCAGTTTATTCGGGGGCGCGGGCATGAACACTGAAGCTTTCTTT
TRBJ2-1 few TRBD2 TRBV11-2 CASSRPVAGGNSYNEQFF TGTGCCAGCAGCCGCCCTGTAGCGGGGGGCAACTCCTACAATGAGCAGTTCTTC
TRBJ2-7 few . TRBV5-1 CASSPSGGAYEQYF TGCGCCAGCAGCCCGAGCGGCGGGGCCTACGAGCAGTACTTC
TRBJ2-2 few . TRBV4-3 CASSQDKGVTGELFF TGCGCCAGCAGCCAAGATAAGGGGGTTACCGGGGAGCTGTTTTTT
TRBJ1-1 many TRBD1 TRBV12-3/TRBV12-4 CASRGTGERNTEAFF TGTGCCAGCAGGGGGACAGGGGAGAGGAACACTGAAGCTTTCTTT
TRBJ2-7 few . TRBV10-2 CASSVKNYEQYF TGCGCCAGCAGTGTGAAAAACTACGAGCAGTACTTC
TRBJ2-1 . TRBD2 TRBV7-9 CASSPSLAGVYNEQFF TGTGCCAGCAGCCCGTCGCTAGCGGGGGTATACAATGAGCAGTTCTTC
TRBJ2-5 few . TRBV7-8 CASSKVPAGLQETQYF TGTGCCAGCAGCAAAGTACCTGCGGGGCTCCAAGAGACCCAGTACTTC
TRBJ1-1 few . TRBV2 CASGGSVFRTEAFF TGTGCCAGCGGTGGTTCGGTGTTCCGAACTGAAGCTTTCTTT
TRBJ2-3 few . TRBV12-3/TRBV12-4 CASILGGGNTDTQYF TGTGCCAGCATCTTAGGGGGGGGCAACACAGATACGCAGTATTTT